Below are 21 T cell receptor beta chains sequenced from a single sample in a study of regulatory T cells in long-lasting Graves disease. Arm-PCR of CDR3 regions with iRepertoire HTBI primers generated TCR beta libraries. TCRdb used MiXCR to reprocess the multiplex PCR reads, holding one entry per CDR3 protein. The top ten hold around 13% of the sample, which has 550,000 to 650,000 distinct CDR3 sequences, 16% seen once. Time point here: newly diagnosed GD, antithyroid drugs for less than 3 months. RNA from PBMCs was the source of the TCR library. This same sample was also taken into another study, of T cells in Graves' hyperthyroidism and ophthalmopathy.

The input for sequencing was peripheral blood mononuclear cells (PBMCs), taken at new diagnosis, from a patient treated with antithyroid drugs. Every receptor here comes from a man younger than 35 with Graves disease.

This clonotype was detected ten times or more. The chain has TRBV12-3 or TRBV12-4 and TRBJ1-2; D is possibly TRBD1 (5 bases). The V end lost 6 bases, the J end lost 7 bases, and 15 bases lay between the germline ends. The CDR3 runs 13 residues. CDR3 sequence: CASSQTIQGGYTF. For the CDR3, the DNA is TGTGCCAGCAGCCAGACCATTCAGGGTGGCTACACCTTC.

This clonotype was counted between two and nine times. The junction does not match germline at one end; this may be a read error. The chain couples TRBV6-1 to TRBJ1-2; D not certain. The CDR3 is made up of 13 amino acids. Looked up from germline, CDR1 is MNHNS and CDR2 is SASEGT. The CDR3 here is CASSEGAVFGYIF. The CDR3 DNA sequence: TGTGCCAGCAGTGAAGGGGCAGTCTTCGGCTACATCTTC.

The chain has TRBV19 and TRBJ1-2; unclear D gene. Deletions cut 9 bases from V and 2 bases from J, with 16 bases between. The germline V gene encodes CDR1 LNHDA and CDR2 SQIVND (reference sequence). This CDR3 region has 14 residues. CDR3 in amino acids: CASINSGINYGYTF. The CDR3 DNA is TGTGCCAGCATAAACTCCGGGATAAACTATGGCTACACCTTC.

This clonotype occurred a few times. The rearrangement joins TRBV20-1 to TRBJ2-1; D gene unclear. The ends were cut back, 5 bases at V and 4 bases at J, with 18 bases in the middle. This CDR3 spans 15 amino acids. CDR1 DFQATT and CDR2 SNEGSKA come from the germline V gene (reference sequence). The CDR3 reads CSAYSQQGSYNEQFF. As DNA, the CDR3 is TGCAGTGCTTACTCCCAACAAGGGTCGTACAATGAGCAGTTCTTC.

Many counts were recorded for this clonotype. The chain has TRBV28 and TRBJ2-7; perhaps TRBD2 as D (5 bases). The V gene lost 5 bases and the J gene lost 2 bases, with 19 bases spanning the gap. Germline V gene lookup returns CDR1 MDHEN and CDR2 SYDVKM. The CDR3 is 16 amino acids. CDR3 sequence: CASSMDGIAVPYEQYF. Here the CDR3 DNA reads TGTGCCAGCAGTATGGACGGGATAGCTGTCCCCTACGAGCAGTACTTC.

CDR3 in DNA: TGTGCCAGCAGTTACTGGGGACAGGCGCAGACTGAAGCTTTCTTT. Translation: CASSYWGQAQTEAFF. The rearrangement joins TRBV6-2 or TRBV6-3 to TRBJ1-1, with TRBD1 matching over 8 bases. This CDR3 comprises 15 residues. Trimming cost V 1 base and J 5 bases; bases outside gene matches: 6. Germline loops: CDR1 MNHEY, CDR2 SVGEGT.

Ten or more counts support this clonotype. J is TRBJ2-7 and V is TRBV28; D remains ambiguous. CDR3 length equals 12 residues. Trimming removed 1 base from V and 3 bases from J, with 4 bases in between. Germline loops: CDR1 MDHEN, CDR2 SYDVKM. CDR3 in amino acids: CASSLSRYEQYF. CDR3 coding DNA: TGTGCCAGCAGTTTATCGCGCTACGAGCAGTACTTC.

This clonotype has more than one count but fewer than ten. The chain joins TRBV2 to TRBJ2-2; TRBD2 matches at 7 bases. The J segment lost 2 bases and the V segment lost 8 bases, leaving 8 bases of the junction unmatched. The V gene's germline CDR1 is SNHLY and CDR2 FYNNEI. The CDR3 is 15 residues long. The CDR3 reads CASSYGRENTGELFF. The CDR3 region has the DNA TGTGCCAGCTCCTATGGGAGGGAAAACACCGGGGAGCTGTTTTTT.

V is TRBV10-3 and J is TRBJ2-3, with 8 nucleotides matching TRBD2. The germline gives CDR1 ENHRY, CDR2 SYGVKD. The CDR3 has 13 amino acids. V trimming: 11 bases; J trimming: 4 bases; junction bases outside the gene matches: 8. CDR3 residues: CASLGTSADTQYF. In DNA form, the CDR3 reads TGTGCCTCCCTAGGGACTAGTGCAGATACGCAGTATTTT.

This clonotype was found a few times. The J gene is TRBJ1-4, the V gene TRBV4-1, with a tentative D call TRBD1 (5 bases). V was pared by 1 base and J by 7 bases, with 13 bases between. Germline V CDR1 and CDR2: MGHRA, YSYEKL. The CDR3 is 15 residues long. CDR3 sequence: CASSQVWGVREKLFF. CDR3 bases: TGCGCCAGCAGCCAAGTATGGGGCGTTCGTGAAAAACTGTTTTTT.

This clonotype was counted between two and nine times. The chain couples TRBV5-1 to TRBJ2-1; no clear D. V dropped 0 bases and J dropped 9 bases, with 10 bases sitting between them. This CDR3 has 13 amino acids. The germline CDR1 and CDR2 sequences are SGHRS and YFSETQ. CDR3 nucleotides: TGCGCCAGCAGCTTGGACTCCGGCGTTGAGCAGTTCTTC. As protein: CASSLDSGVEQFF.

A note on this clonotype: This could be a read error, since a much larger clone is one nucleotide away. This sequence joins TRBV30 and TRBJ2-3; D uncertain. Trimming took off 1 base at V and 7 bases at J, with 15 bases between the two ends. The germline V gene encodes CDR1 GTSNPN and CDR2 SVGIG (reference sequence). The CDR3 runs to 14 residues. Here the CDR3 reads CAWSGHLKGNTQYF. The CDR3 DNA reads TGTGCCTGGAGTGGACACCTCAAAGGAAATACGCAGTATTTT.

This clonotype appeared a few times. J is TRBJ2-7 and V is TRBV5-1, with D possibly being TRBD2 (6 bases). The CDR3 extends over 14 amino acids. The V gene's germline CDR1 is SGHRS and CDR2 YFSETQ. The V end lost 0 bases, the J end lost 3 bases, and 10 bases lay between the germline ends. The CDR3 region has the DNA TGCGCCAGCAGCTTGGTCCCGGGAGTCTACGAGCAGTACTTC. It codes for CASSLVPGVYEQYF.

V gene TRBV7-9 combines with J gene TRBJ2-4; TRBD1 matches at 9 bases. The junction had 5 bases not matched to a gene; V was cut back by 1 base and J by 7 bases. The germline gives CDR1 SEHNR, CDR2 FQNEAQ (reference sequence). The CDR3 is made up of 15 amino acids. CDR3 in DNA: TGTGCCAGCAGCTTAGAACAGGGGGCGCCGAACATTCAGTACTTC. It yields the protein CASSLEQGAPNIQYF. Full variable domain (remainder filled in from reference TRBV7-9 and TRBJ2-4): DTGVSQNPRHKITKRGQNVTFRCDPISEHNRLYWYRQTLGQGPEFLTYFQNEAQLEKSRLLSDRFSAERPKGSFSTLEIQRTEQGDSAMYLCASSLEQGAPNIQYFGAGTRLSVL.

The chain has TRBV6-1 and TRBJ1-2; no clear D gene. V was clipped by 5 bases and J by 2 bases, with 9 bases between them. Germline V gene lookup returns CDR1 MNHNS and CDR2 SASEGT. The CDR3 has 13 amino acids. In DNA, the CDR3 is TGTGCCAGCAGTACCGCACGGAACTATGGCTACACCTTC. It specifies CASSTARNYGYTF.

V usage is TRBV20-1 and J usage is TRBJ2-5; possibly TRBD1 or TRBD2 for D (5 bases each). Germline CDR1 DFQATT, CDR2 SNEGSKA (reference sequence). This CDR3 contains 13 residues. V was shortened by 5 bases and J by 6 bases, with 16 bases between the two germline ends. In nucleotides, the CDR3 is TGCAGTGCTGCCTATGGGGGTACTAAGACCCAGTACTTC. As protein: CSAAYGGTKTQYF.

This clonotype has more than one count but fewer than ten. This chain joins TRBV30 and TRBJ2-1, with 8 bases identical to TRBD1. V was pared by 1 base and J by 9 bases, with 5 bases of the junction left unmatched. Germline V gene data show CDR1 as GTSNPN and CDR2 as SVGIG (reference sequence). The CDR3 totals 13 residues. The CDR3 region has the DNA TGTGCCTGGAGTGAATTGACAGGGGTTGAGCAGTTCTTC. This translates into CAWSELTGVEQFF.

Concerning this clonotype: A much larger clonotype is one base distant, so this may be a read error. The chain is built from TRBV28 and TRBJ2-1; D unresolved. The J call may be wrong; the DNA end is better matched by TRBJ2-7. The CDR3 length is 13 residues. Germline values: CDR1 MDHEN, CDR2 SYDVKM. CDR3 bases: TGTGCCAGCAGTCACTATAGTTACAATGAGCAGTACTTC. Protein sequence: CASSHYSYNEQYF.

This clonotype has ten or more counts. The gene calls are TRBV2 and TRBJ1-4; unclear D gene. The CDR3 runs to 12 residues. V dropped 3 bases and J dropped 6 bases, with 5 bases sitting between them. Germline CDR1 SNHLY, CDR2 FYNNEI. The CDR3 region has the DNA TGTGCCAGCAGTGATCGGGATGAAAAACTGTTTTTT. Protein: CASSDRDEKLFF.

This clonotype has just one count. V usage is TRBV3-1 and J usage is TRBJ2-1; D is possibly TRBD2 (6 bases). CDR3 length: 14 residues. Trimming cost V 4 bases and J 5 bases, with 12 bases left between them. Germline CDR1 LGHDT, CDR2 YNNKEL (reference sequence). CDR3 loop: CASSLTRTHNEQFF. DNA of the CDR3: TGTGCCAGCAGCCTGACTAGAACCCACAATGAGCAGTTCTTC.

The chain recombines TRBV25-1 with TRBJ1-1; D perhaps matches TRBD1 (6 bases). V was cut by 8 bases and J by 1 base, with 11 bases left in between. The CDR3 runs 13 residues. Germline V CDR1 and CDR2: MGHDK, SYGVNS. In DNA, the CDR3 is TGTGCCAGCGGGCAGACAGGGAACACTGAAGCTTTCTTT. It specifies CASGQTGNTEAFF.